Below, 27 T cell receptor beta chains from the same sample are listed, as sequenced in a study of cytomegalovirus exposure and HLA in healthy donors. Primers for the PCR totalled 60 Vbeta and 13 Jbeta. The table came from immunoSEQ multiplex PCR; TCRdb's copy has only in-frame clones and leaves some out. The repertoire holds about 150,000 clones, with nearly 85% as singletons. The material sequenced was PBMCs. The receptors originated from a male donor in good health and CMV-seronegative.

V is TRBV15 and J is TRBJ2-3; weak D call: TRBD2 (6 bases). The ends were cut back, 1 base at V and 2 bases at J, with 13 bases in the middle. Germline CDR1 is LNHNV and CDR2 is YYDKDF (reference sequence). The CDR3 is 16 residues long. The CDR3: CATSRVGSGYTDTQYF. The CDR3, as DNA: TGTGCCACCAGCAGAGTAGGTAGCGGCTACACAGATACGCAGTATTTT.

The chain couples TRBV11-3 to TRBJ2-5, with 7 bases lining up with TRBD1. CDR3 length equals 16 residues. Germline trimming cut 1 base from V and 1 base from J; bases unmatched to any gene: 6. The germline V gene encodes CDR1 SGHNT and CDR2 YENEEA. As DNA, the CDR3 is TGTGCCAGCAGCTTAGGTTACAGGGGTATCCAAGAGACCCAGTACTTC. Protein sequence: CASSLGYRGIQETQYF.

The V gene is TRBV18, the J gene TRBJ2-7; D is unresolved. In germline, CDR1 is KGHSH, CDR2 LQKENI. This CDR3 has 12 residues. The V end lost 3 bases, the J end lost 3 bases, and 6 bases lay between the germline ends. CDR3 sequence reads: CASSPMSYEQYF. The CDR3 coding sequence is TGTGCCAGCTCACCTATGAGCTACGAGCAGTACTTC.

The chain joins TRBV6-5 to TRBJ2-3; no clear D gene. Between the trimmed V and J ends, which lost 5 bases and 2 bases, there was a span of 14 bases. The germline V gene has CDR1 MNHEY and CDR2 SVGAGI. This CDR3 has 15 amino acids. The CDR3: CASSLRNVFTDTQYF. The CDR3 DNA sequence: TGTGCCAGCAGTCTACGTAATGTTTTCACAGATACGCAGTATTTT.

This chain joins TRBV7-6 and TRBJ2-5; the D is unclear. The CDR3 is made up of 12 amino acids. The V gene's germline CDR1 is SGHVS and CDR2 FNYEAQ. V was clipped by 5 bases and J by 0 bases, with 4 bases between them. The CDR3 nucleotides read TGTGCCAGCAGCCGGTACCAAGAGACCCAGTACTTC. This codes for CASSRYQETQYF.

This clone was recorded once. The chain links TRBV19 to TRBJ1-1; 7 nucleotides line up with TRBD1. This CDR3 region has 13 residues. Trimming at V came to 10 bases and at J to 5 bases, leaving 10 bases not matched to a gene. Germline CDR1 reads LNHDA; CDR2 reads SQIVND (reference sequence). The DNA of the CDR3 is TGTGCCACTCTGACAGGGTTTGGGACTGAAGCTTTCTTT. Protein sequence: CATLTGFGTEAFF.

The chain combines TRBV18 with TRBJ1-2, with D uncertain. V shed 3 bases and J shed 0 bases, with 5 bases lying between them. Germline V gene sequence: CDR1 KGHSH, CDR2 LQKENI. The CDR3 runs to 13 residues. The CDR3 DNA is TGTGCCAGCTCACCCGAGGCTAACTATGGCTACACCTTC. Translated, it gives CASSPEANYGYTF.

In nucleotides, the CDR3 is TGTGCCAGCAGCTTACGACAGGGGCCTTCCTACGAGCAGTACTTC. It codes for CASSLRQGPSYEQYF. V gene TRBV7-2 combines with J gene TRBJ2-7; TRBD1 agrees at 8 bases. Trimming removed 2 bases from V and 1 base from J; junction bases left unmatched: 4. There are 15 residues in the CDR3. Looked up from germline, CDR1 is SGHTA and CDR2 is FQGNSA.

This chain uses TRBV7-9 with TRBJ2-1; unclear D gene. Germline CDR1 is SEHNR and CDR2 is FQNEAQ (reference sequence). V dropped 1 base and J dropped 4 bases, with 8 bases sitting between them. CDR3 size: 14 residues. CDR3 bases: TGTGCCAGCAGCTTAGGCGGCCCTTACAATGAGCAGTTCTTC. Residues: CASSLGGPYNEQFF.

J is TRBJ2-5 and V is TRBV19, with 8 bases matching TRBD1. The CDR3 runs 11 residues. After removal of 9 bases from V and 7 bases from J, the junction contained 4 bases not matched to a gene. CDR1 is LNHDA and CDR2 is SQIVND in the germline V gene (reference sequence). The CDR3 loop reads CASGQGWTQYF. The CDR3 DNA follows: TGTGCCAGCGGACAGGGATGGACCCAGTACTTC.

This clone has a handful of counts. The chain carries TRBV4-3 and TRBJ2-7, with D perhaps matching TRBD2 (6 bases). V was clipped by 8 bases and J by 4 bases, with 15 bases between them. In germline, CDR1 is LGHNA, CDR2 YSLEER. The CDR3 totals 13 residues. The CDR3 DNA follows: TGCGCCAGCGGACCGGGACTGGGTTACGAGCAGTACTTC. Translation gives CASGPGLGYEQYF.

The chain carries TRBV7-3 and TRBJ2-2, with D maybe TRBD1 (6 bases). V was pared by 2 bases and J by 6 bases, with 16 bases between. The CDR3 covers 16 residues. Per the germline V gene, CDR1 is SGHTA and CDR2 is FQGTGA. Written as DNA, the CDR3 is TGTGCCAGCAGCTTATCCACAGGGAGTCTCCCCGGGGAGCTGTTTTTT. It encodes CASSLSTGSLPGELFF.

CDR3 sequence reads: CASSIGGDRGDTQYF. CDR3 nucleotide sequence: TGTGCCAGTAGTATAGGAGGAGACAGGGGAGATACGCAGTATTTT. The genes are TRBV19 and TRBJ2-3, with 8 bases identical to TRBD1. The ends lost 1 base at V and 5 bases at J; junction bases unmatched: 5. CDR3 length: 15 residues. CDR1 and CDR2 from the germline V gene are LNHDA and SQIVND (reference sequence).

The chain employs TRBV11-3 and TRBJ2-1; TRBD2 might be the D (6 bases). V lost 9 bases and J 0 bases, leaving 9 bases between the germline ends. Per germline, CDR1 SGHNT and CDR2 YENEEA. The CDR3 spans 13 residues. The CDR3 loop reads CASGTSSYNEQFF. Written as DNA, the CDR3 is TGTGCCAGTGGGACTTCCTCCTACAATGAGCAGTTCTTC.

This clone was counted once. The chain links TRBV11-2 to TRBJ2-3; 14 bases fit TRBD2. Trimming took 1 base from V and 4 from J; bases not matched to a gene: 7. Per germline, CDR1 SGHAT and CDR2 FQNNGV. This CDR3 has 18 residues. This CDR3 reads CASSLGLAGGDSADTQYF. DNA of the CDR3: TGTGCCAGCAGCTTAGGACTAGCGGGGGGGGATAGCGCAGATACGCAGTATTTT. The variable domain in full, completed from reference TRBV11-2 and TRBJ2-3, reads EAGVAQSPRYKIIEKRQSVAFWCNPISGHATLYWYQQILGQGPKLLIQFQNNGVVDDSQLPKDRFSAERLKGVDSTLKIQPAKLEDSAVYLCASSLGLAGGDSADTQYFGPGTRLTVL.

The CDR3 sequence: CASGTGQGYGYTF. Written as DNA, the CDR3 is TGTGCCAGCGGAACGGGACAGGGCTATGGCTACACCTTC. The chain employs TRBV2 and TRBJ1-2; the match to TRBD1 covers 9 bases. The J segment lost 4 bases and the V segment lost 8 bases, leaving 5 bases of the junction unmatched. The length of the CDR3 is 13 residues. CDR1 is SNHLY, CDR2 FYNNEI, per germline.

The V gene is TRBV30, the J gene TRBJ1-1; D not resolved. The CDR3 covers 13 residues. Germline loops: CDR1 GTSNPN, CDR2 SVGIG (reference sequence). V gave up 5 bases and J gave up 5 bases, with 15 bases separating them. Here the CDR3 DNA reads TGTGCCTGGGCCGCCCTTGAGTCAACTGAAGCTTTCTTT. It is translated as CAWAALESTEAFF.

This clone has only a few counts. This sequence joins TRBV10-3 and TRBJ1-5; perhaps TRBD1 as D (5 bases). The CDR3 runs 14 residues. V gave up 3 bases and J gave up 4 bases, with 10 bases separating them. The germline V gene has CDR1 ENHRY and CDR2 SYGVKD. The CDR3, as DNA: TGTGCCATCAGTGATCGGAGGGGAAATCAGCCCCAGCATTTT. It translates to CAISDRRGNQPQHF.

CDR3 sequence (DNA): TGTGCCATCAGCTACGGGACAGGGTTACTGAATTCACCCCTCCACTTT. Its translation is CAISYGTGLLNSPLHF. The gene calls are TRBV10-3 and TRBJ1-6, with 9 bases identical to TRBD1. Trimming removed 6 bases from V and 7 bases from J; junction bases left unmatched: 10. The germline CDR1 and CDR2 sequences are ENHRY and SYGVKD. The CDR3 is made up of 16 amino acids.

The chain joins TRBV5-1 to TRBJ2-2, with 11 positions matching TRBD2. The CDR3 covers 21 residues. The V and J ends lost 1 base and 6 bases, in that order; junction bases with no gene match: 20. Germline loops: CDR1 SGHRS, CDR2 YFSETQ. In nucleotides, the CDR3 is TGCGCCAGCAGCTTGCGGACCCCTGATCATCTTAGCGGGAGGGCGGCCGGGGAGCTGTTTTTT. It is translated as CASSLRTPDHLSGRAAGELFF. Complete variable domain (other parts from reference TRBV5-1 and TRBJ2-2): KAGVTQTPRYLIKTRGQQVTLSCSPISGHRSVSWYQQTPGQGLQFLFEYFSETQRNKGNFPGRFSGRQFSNSRSEMNVSTLELGDSALYLCASSLRTPDHLSGRAAGELFFGEGSRLTVL.

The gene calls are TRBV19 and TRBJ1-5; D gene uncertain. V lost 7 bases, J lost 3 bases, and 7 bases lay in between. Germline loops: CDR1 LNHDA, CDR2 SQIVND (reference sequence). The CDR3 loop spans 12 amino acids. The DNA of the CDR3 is TGTGCCAGTAACCGGGACAATCAGCCCCAGCATTTT. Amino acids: CASNRDNQPQHF.

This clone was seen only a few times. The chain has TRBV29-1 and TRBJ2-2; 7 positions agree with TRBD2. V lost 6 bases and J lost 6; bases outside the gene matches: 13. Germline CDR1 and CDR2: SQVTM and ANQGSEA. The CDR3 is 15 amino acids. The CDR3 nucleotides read TGCAGCGTCCCTGGGGGAGGGAGTAAGTCCGGGGAGCTGTTTTTT. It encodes CSVPGGGSKSGELFF.

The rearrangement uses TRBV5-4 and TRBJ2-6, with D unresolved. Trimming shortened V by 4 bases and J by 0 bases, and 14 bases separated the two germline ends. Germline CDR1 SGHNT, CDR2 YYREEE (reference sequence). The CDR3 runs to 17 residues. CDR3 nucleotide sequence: TGTGCCAGCAGCGCCCGGGTCGCCCTCTCTGGGGCCAACGTCCTGACTTTC. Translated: CASSARVALSGANVLTF. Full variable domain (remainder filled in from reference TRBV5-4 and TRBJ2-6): ETGVTQSPTHLIKTRGQQVTLRCSSQSGHNTVSWYQQALGQGPQFIFQYYREEENGRGNFPPRFSGLQFPNYSSELNVNALELDDSALYLCASSARVALSGANVLTFGAGSRLTVL.

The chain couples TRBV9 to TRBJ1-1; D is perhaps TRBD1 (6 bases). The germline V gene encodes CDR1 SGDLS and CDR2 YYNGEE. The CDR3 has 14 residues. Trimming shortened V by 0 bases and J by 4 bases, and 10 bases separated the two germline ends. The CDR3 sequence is CASSVGQAVTEAFF. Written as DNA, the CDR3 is TGTGCCAGCAGCGTAGGACAGGCAGTCACTGAAGCTTTCTTT.

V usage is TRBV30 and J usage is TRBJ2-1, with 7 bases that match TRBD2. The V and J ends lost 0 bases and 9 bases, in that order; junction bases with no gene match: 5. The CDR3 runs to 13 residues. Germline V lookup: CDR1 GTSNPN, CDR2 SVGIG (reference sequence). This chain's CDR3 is CAWSVRLAGEQFF. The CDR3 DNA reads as TGTGCCTGGAGTGTACGACTAGCCGGTGAGCAGTTCTTC.

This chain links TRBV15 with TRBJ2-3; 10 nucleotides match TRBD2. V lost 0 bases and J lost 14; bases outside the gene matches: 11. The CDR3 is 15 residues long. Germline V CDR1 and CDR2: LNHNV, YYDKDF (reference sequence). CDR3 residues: CATSRDGERGGLGYF. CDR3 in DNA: TGTGCCACCAGCAGAGATGGGGAGCGGGGGGGCCTTGGGTATTTT.

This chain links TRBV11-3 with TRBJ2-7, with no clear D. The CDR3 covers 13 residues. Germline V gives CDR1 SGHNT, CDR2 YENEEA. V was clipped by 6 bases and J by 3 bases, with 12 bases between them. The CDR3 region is CASRIEVYYEQYF. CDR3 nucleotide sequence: TGTGCCAGCAGGATAGAAGTTTACTACGAGCAGTACTTC.